A single TCR beta chain is shown here with its context. Its specificity is not known. At one of its ends the junction is not consistent with the germline gene, which may arise from a read error. The data belong to a study of blood T cells in healthy people across ages. Study results and limitations: Older age went with lower TCR beta diversity per million T cells, in a roughly linear way. Long-lived donors had more naive CD4+ cells and higher diversity than aged donors.

CDR3 length equals 15 residues. For the second PCR, which ran for about 7 to 11 cycles, a sample-barcoded 5' primer and a J-beta primer mix were used. One entry per CDR3 protein results from TCRdb running MiXCR on the 5' RACE reads. The sample has some 850,000 distinct CDR3 sequences, more than 25% seen once. The data were also submitted as part of a second study, on T cells of mothers and their children. As that study records: Samples were provided by three healthy Caucasian mothers and their six children. There were over 10 million TCR beta CDR3 reads from each mother and roughly 3 million from each child.

This clonotype was obtained from a boy aged 5-17 years in good health. What was sequenced was blood. V gene TRBV12-3 or TRBV12-4 combines with J gene TRBJ2-6; tentatively, D is TRBD1 (5 bases). As DNA, the CDR3 is TGTGCCTGCAGCCGACAGATCTCTGGGGCCAACGTCCTGACTTTC. Protein sequence: CACSRQISGANVLTF.